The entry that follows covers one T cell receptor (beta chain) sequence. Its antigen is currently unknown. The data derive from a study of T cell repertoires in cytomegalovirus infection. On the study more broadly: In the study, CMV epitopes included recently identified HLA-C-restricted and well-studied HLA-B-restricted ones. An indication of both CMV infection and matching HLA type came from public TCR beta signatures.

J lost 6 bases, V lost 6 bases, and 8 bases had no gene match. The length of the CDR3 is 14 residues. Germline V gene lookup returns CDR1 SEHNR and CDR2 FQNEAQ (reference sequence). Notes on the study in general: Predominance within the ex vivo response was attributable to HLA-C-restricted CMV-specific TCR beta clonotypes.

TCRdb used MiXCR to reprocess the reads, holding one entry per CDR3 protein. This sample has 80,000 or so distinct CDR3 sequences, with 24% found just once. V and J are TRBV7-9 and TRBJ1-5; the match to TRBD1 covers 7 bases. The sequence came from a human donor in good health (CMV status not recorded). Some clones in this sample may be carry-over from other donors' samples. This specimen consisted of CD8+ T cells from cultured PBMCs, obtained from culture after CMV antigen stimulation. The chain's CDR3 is CASSVGGLGQPQHF. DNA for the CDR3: TGTGCCAGCAGTGTAGGGGGCTTAGGTCAGCCCCAGCATTTT.